These 27 T cell receptor beta chains originate from one sample sequenced in a study of regulatory T cells in long-lasting Graves disease. Documented time point: persistent/refractory GD, antithyroid drugs over 5 years with positive TRAb. With RNA extracted from PBMCs as input, the TCR library was made. Arm-PCR of CDR3 regions and iRepertoire HTBI primers were the basis on which TCR beta libraries were built. TCRdb reanalysed the multiplex PCR reads using MiXCR and keeps one entry per CDR3 protein. Of around 400,000 distinct CDR3 sequences in the sample, roughly 21% were seen once. The starting material was peripheral blood mononuclear cells (PBMCs), obtained when the disease was refractory, from a patient treated with antithyroid drugs. The receptors derive from a female donor with Graves disease.

V usage is TRBV15 and J usage is TRBJ2-2; no clear D. CDR3 length: 13 residues. Germline assignment: CDR1 LNHNV and CDR2 YYDKDF (reference sequence). Trimming shortened V by 8 bases and J by 7 bases, and 14 bases separated the two germline ends. CDR3: CATAIHKGGELFF. CDR3 in DNA: TGTGCCACCGCCATACATAAGGGCGGGGAGCTGTTTTTT.

This clonotype was seen only a few times. V and J are TRBV20-1 and TRBJ2-3, with 8 bases lining up with TRBD2. This CDR3 spans 15 amino acids. After removal of 5 bases from V and 2 bases from J, the junction contained 9 bases not matched to a gene. Germline CDR1 DFQATT, CDR2 SNEGSKA (reference sequence). For the CDR3, the DNA is TGCAGTGCTCTGAAAGGTAGCGGGATCACAGATACGCAGTATTTT. This codes for CSALKGSGITDTQYF.

The sample holds a few counts of this clonotype. This chain connects TRBV6-2 or TRBV6-3 to TRBJ1-3, with D uncertain. V gave up 5 bases and J gave up 4 bases, with 12 bases separating them. Germline CDR1 reads MNHEY; CDR2 reads SVGEGT. The CDR3 loop spans 14 amino acids. The CDR3 region is CASSPLVRGNTIYF. The DNA for the CDR3 is TGTGCCAGCAGTCCATTGGTCCGAGGAAACACCATATATTTT.

For this clonotype: Since a much larger clone is just one base distant, this may be a read error. Because the CDR3 is missing its conserved closing phenylalanine or tryptophan, this is likely a read error. This chain links TRBV12-3 or TRBV12-4 with TRBJ2-1, with 7 positions matching TRBD2. Unmatched junction bases numbered 10, after V lost 5 bases and J lost 6 bases. The CDR3 contains 15 residues. The CDR3 reads CASSPARTRSNEQFS. In nucleotides, the CDR3 is TGTGCCAGCAGTCCCGCGCGGACTAGGTCCAATGAGCAGTTCTCC.

The genes are TRBV20-1 and TRBJ2-7; D remains ambiguous. The CDR3 contains 12 residues. Germline values: CDR1 DFQATT, CDR2 SNEGSKA (reference sequence). With 3 bases removed from V and 2 bases from J, the gap between germline ends came to 8 bases. CDR3 bases: TGCAGTGCTAGTGGCCATACCTACGAGCAGTACTTC. It yields the protein CSASGHTYEQYF.

This chain links TRBV5-1 with TRBJ2-6; 7 bases match TRBD1. V lost 0 bases, J lost 2 bases, and 2 bases stayed unmatched. Germline-derived CDR1 and CDR2 are SGHRS and YFSETQ. The CDR3 loop spans 16 amino acids. The CDR3 DNA is TGCGCCAGCAGCTTGGTCCAGGGGGCTGGGGCCAACGTCCTGACTTTC. Its protein is CASSLVQGAGANVLTF.

This clonotype was recorded at least ten times. The V and J genes are TRBV28 and TRBJ2-7; D is undetermined. V was pared by 11 bases and J by 4 bases, with 21 bases between. The germline gives CDR1 MDHEN, CDR2 SYDVKM. This CDR3 has 14 residues. CDR3 region: CASPRRHCWYEQYF. CDR3 nucleotides: TGTGCCTCTCCCAGGAGACATTGTTGGTACGAGCAGTACTTC.

This clonotype was picked up many times. The chain recombines TRBV12-5 with TRBJ2-5; 8 bases align to TRBD1. There are 13 residues in the CDR3. V was pared by 6 bases and J by 4 bases, with 4 bases of the junction left unmatched. Germline V CDR1 and CDR2: LGHNT, FRNRAP. CDR3 nucleotides: TGTGCTAGTGGACACGGACAGGGAGAGACCCAGTACTTC. It translates to CASGHGQGETQYF.

This sequence joins TRBV11-2 and TRBJ2-3; 15 bases agree with TRBD2. The CDR3 is 16 residues long. The ends lost 5 bases at V and 5 bases at J; junction bases unmatched: 5. Germline CDR1 SGHAT, CDR2 FQNNGV. The chain's CDR3 is CASSPGLAGGGDTQYF. Here the CDR3 DNA reads TGTGCCAGCAGCCCAGGACTAGCGGGAGGGGGAGATACGCAGTATTTT.

V usage is TRBV7-3 and J usage is TRBJ2-2; D may be TRBD2 (6 bases). CDR1 SGHTA and CDR2 FQGTGA come from the germline V gene. The CDR3 is made up of 17 amino acids. V dropped 1 base and J dropped 0 bases, with 12 bases sitting between them. The DNA for the CDR3 is TGTGCCAGCAGCTTAAGGGTCGGGAGCGCGAACACCGGGGAGCTGTTTTTT. It specifies CASSLRVGSANTGELFF.

Regarding this clonotype: A read error may be the cause here, since a much bigger clone is one base away. The chain uses TRBV12-3 or TRBV12-4 and TRBJ1-5; D is ambiguous. The CDR3 loop spans 13 amino acids. V was trimmed by 4 bases and J by 4 bases, leaving 8 bases between them. The CDR3 protein is CASSSGKNQPQHF. The CDR3 coding sequence is TGTGCCAGCAGTTCAGGAAAGAATCAGCCCCAGCATTTT.

This clonotype has ten or more counts. The chain couples TRBV20-1 to TRBJ2-2; possible D gene TRBD1, 6 bases. V shed 8 bases and J shed 1 base, with 11 bases lying between them. Germline V lookup: CDR1 DFQATT, CDR2 SNEGSKA (reference sequence). This CDR3 region has 13 residues. CDR3 coding DNA: TGCAGTACAGGGAAAGGGAACACCGGGGAGCTGTTTTTT. The encoded protein is CSTGKGNTGELFF.

There are many counts of this clonotype. This rearrangement joins TRBV12-3 or TRBV12-4 to TRBJ1-6; 9 bases are a match to TRBD1. V shed 5 bases and J 10 bases; nucleotides not matched to a gene: 12. This CDR3 is built from 16 residues. In nucleotides, the CDR3 is TGTGCCAGCAGTGCCTCTACAGGGGGCGTAGACTCACCCCTCCACTTT. Translated, it gives CASSASTGGVDSPLHF.

This clonotype has a count of ten or more. The rearrangement uses TRBV25-1 and TRBJ1-6, with D uncertain. V lost 1 base, J lost 12 bases, and 13 bases lay in between. The CDR3 has 14 amino acids. Per the germline V gene, CDR1 is MGHDK and CDR2 is SYGVNS. In DNA form, the CDR3 reads TGTGCCAGCAGTGAATTTCCCCTCCCTGGACCCCTCCACTTT. Translating gives CASSEFPLPGPLHF.

This clonotype appeared many times. J is TRBJ2-2 and V is TRBV28; TRBD2 matches at 8 bases. CDR1 and CDR2 from the germline V gene are MDHEN and SYDVKM. After removal of 3 bases from V and 3 bases from J, the junction contained 6 bases not matched to a gene. The CDR3 has 16 amino acids. The CDR3 reads CASSFVIAGYTGELFF. CDR3 DNA sequence: TGTGCCAGCAGTTTCGTGATAGCGGGATACACCGGGGAGCTGTTTTTT. Looking up the rest from reference TRBV28 and TRBJ2-2 gives the full variable domain: DVKVTQSSRYLVKRTGEKVFLECVQDMDHENMFWYRQDPGLGLRLIYFSYDVKMKEKGDIPEGYSVSREKKERFSLILESASTNQTSMYLCASSFVIAGYTGELFFGEGSRLTVL.

There are many counts of this clonotype. The gene calls are TRBV28 and TRBJ2-5; TRBD1 might be the D (6 bases). The CDR3 covers 13 residues. V was pared by 8 bases and J by 4 bases, with 14 bases between. Germline values: CDR1 MDHEN, CDR2 SYDVKM. This CDR3 reads CASSRDTGETQYF. In DNA, the CDR3 is TGTGCCAGCTCCCGGGACACGGGAGAGACCCAGTACTTC. The full variable domain, its missing parts supplied by reference TRBV28 and TRBJ2-5, is DVKVTQSSRYLVKRTGEKVFLECVQDMDHENMFWYRQDPGLGLRLIYFSYDVKMKEKGDIPEGYSVSREKKERFSLILESASTNQTSMYLCASSRDTGETQYFGPGTRLLVL.

This clonotype has a count of ten or more. The gene calls are TRBV2 and TRBJ2-2; D uncertain. The CDR3 spans 13 residues. The V end was cut by 6 bases, the J end by 5 bases, with 10 bases between. Germline V lookup: CDR1 SNHLY, CDR2 FYNNEI. The CDR3, as DNA: TGTGCCAGCAGGGCGATAGGAACCGGGGAGCTGTTTTTT. It specifies CASRAIGTGELFF.

There are many counts of this clonotype. The CDR3: CASRSDRNTEAFF. The CDR3 DNA sequence: TGTGCCAGCAGGTCCGACAGGAACACTGAAGCTTTCTTT. The gene calls are TRBV27 and TRBJ1-1; possibly TRBD1 for D (5 bases). CDR1 is MNHEY, CDR2 SMNVEV, per germline (reference sequence). With 6 bases removed from V and 1 base from J, the gap between germline ends came to 9 bases. The CDR3 sequence is 13 residues long.

This clonotype was observed many times. The rearrangement joins TRBV28 to TRBJ2-7; D tentatively reads TRBD1 or TRBD2 (6 bases each). Trimming pared 2 bases from V and 6 bases from J, leaving 14 bases between. CDR3 size: 14 residues. Germline CDR1 MDHEN, CDR2 SYDVKM. The DNA of the CDR3 is TGTGCCAGCAGTTTAAGGGGGGCTCAGGCCGAGCAGTACTTC. Amino acid sequence: CASSLRGAQAEQYF.

Many counts were recorded for this clonotype. V and J are TRBV2 and TRBJ1-1; D is ambiguous. V was trimmed by 0 bases and J by 3 bases, leaving 5 bases between them. This CDR3 is 13 amino acids long. The germline V gene has CDR1 SNHLY and CDR2 FYNNEI. This CDR3 reads CASSEARDTEAFF. Here the CDR3 DNA reads TGTGCCAGCAGTGAAGCAAGGGACACTGAAGCTTTCTTT.

The DNA of the CDR3 is TGTGCCAGCAGCTTGGCGGGGACCCATGGCTACACCTTC. Its protein is CASSLAGTHGYTF. This sequence joins TRBV5-6 and TRBJ1-2, with a weak D call TRBD1 (5 bases). The CDR3 loop spans 13 amino acids. CDR1 SGHDT and CDR2 YYEEEE come from the germline V gene. The germline V and J ends were trimmed by 0 bases and 6 bases, with 9 bases remaining between them. The full variable domain, completed using reference TRBV5-6 and TRBJ1-2, is DAGVTQSPTHLIKTRGQQVTLRCSPKSGHDTVSWYQQALGQGPQFIFQYYEEEERQRGNFPDRFSGHQFPNYSSELNVNALLLGDSALYLCASSLAGTHGYTFGSGTRLTVV.

J is TRBJ1-1 and V is TRBV9; 8 bases are a match to TRBD1. Trimming took 3 bases from V and 4 from J; bases not matched to a gene: 5. Germline CDR1 reads SGDLS; CDR2 reads YYNGEE. This CDR3 contains 14 residues. For the CDR3, the DNA is TGTGCCAGCAGCGCAGGACAGGGAAGCACTGAAGCTTTCTTT. It specifies CASSAGQGSTEAFF.

Many counts were recorded for this clonotype. The V gene is TRBV12-3 or TRBV12-4, the J gene TRBJ1-5, with D maybe TRBD1 (5 bases). V was pared by 4 bases and J by 5 bases, with 12 bases between. The CDR3 runs 14 residues. The CDR3 bases are TGTGCCAGCAGTTCGTGGGGAGGGGATCAGCCCCAGCATTTT. Protein sequence: CASSSWGGDQPQHF.

This clonotype has at least ten counts. The CDR3: CASSEDFVWQGNQPQHF. For the CDR3, the DNA is TGTGCCAGCAGTGAAGATTTCGTATGGCAGGGAAATCAGCCCCAGCATTTT. V gene TRBV6-1 combines with J gene TRBJ1-5; D is possibly TRBD1 (5 bases). The V gene lost 1 base and the J gene lost 4 bases, with 17 bases spanning the gap. Per the germline V gene, CDR1 is MNHNS and CDR2 is SASEGT. CDR3 length: 17 residues.

V gene TRBV9 combines with J gene TRBJ2-5; 9 nucleotides line up with TRBD1. CDR1 and CDR2 (germline): SGDLS, YYNGEE. V shed 1 base, J shed 4 bases, and the junction held 11 bases outside the gene matches. The CDR3 runs to 17 residues. CDR3 nucleotides: TGTGCCAGCAGCGTATCCACAGGGGGCCTCAATGGAGAGACCCAGTACTTC. This translates into CASSVSTGGLNGETQYF. Full variable domain (missing parts from reference TRBV9 and TRBJ2-5): DSGVTQTPKHLITATGQRVTLRCSPRSGDLSVYWYQQSLDQGLQFLIQYYNGEERAKGNILERFSAQQFPDLHSELNLSSLELGDSALYFCASSVSTGGLNGETQYFGPGTRLLVL.

This chain links TRBV24-1 with TRBJ2-1; D is uncertain. Deletions cut 5 bases from V and 4 bases from J, with 8 bases between. Germline V CDR1 and CDR2: KGHDR, SFDVKD. The CDR3 length is 13 residues. The CDR3 protein is CATSGEPYNEQFF. The DNA for the CDR3 is TGTGCCACCAGTGGGGAACCTTACAATGAGCAGTTCTTC.

The table lists this clonotype with a count of one. The rearrangement links TRBV9 to TRBJ1-6, with D perhaps TRBD1 (5 bases). CDR3 length equals 12 residues. V was clipped by 2 bases and J by 11 bases, with 8 bases between them. The germline gives CDR1 SGDLS, CDR2 YYNGEE. CDR3 in amino acids: CASSVEQAPLHF. CDR3 nucleotides: TGTGCCAGCAGCGTTGAACAGGCACCCCTCCACTTT. Looking up the rest from reference TRBV9 and TRBJ1-6 gives the full variable domain: DSGVTQTPKHLITATGQRVTLRCSPRSGDLSVYWYQQSLDQGLQFLIQYYNGEERAKGNILERFSAQQFPDLHSELNLSSLELGDSALYFCASSVEQAPLHFGNGTRLTVT.